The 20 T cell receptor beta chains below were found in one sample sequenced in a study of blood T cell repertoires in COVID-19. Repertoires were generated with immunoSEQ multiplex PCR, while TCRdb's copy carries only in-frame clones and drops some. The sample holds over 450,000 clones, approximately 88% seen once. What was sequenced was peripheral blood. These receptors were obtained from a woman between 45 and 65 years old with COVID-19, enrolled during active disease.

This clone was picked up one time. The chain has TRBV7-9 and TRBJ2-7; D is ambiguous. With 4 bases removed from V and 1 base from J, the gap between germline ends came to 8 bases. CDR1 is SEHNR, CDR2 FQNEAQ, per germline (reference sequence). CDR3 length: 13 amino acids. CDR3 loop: CASSSHSSYEQYF. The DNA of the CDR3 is TGTGCCAGCAGCTCCCACAGTTCCTACGAGCAGTACTTC.

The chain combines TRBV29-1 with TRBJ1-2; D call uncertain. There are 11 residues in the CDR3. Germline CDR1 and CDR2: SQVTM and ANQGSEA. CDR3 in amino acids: CIVPLSYGYTF. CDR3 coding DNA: TGCATAGTCCCGCTGAGTTATGGCTACACCTTC.

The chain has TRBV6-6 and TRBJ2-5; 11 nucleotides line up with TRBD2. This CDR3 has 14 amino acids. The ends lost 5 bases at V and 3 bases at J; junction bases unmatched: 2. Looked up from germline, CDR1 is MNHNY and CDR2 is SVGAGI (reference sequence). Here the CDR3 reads CASSKTSGEETQYF. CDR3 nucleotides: TGTGCCAGCAGTAAGACTAGCGGGGAAGAGACCCAGTACTTC.

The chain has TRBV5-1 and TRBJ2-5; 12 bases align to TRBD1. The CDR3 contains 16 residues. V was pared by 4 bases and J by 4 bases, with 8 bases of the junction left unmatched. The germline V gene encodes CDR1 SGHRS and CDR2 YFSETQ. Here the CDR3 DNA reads TGCGCCAGCAGCCCGGGGGGACAGGGGGCGGGAGAGACCCAGTACTTC. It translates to CASSPGGQGAGETQYF.

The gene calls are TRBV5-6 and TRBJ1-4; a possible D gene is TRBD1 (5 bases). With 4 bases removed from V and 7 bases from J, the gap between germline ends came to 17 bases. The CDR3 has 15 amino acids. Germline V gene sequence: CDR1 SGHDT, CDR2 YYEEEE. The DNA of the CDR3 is TGTGCCAGCAGCCTTCAGGTGGGGCTGGGTGAAAAACTGTTTTTT. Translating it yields CASSLQVGLGEKLFF.

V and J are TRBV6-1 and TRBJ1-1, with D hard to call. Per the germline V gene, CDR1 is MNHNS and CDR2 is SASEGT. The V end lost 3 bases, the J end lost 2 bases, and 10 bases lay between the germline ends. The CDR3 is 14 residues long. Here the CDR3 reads CASSEPGFNTEAFF. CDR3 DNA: TGTGCCAGCAGTGAGCCGGGATTCAACACTGAAGCTTTCTTT.

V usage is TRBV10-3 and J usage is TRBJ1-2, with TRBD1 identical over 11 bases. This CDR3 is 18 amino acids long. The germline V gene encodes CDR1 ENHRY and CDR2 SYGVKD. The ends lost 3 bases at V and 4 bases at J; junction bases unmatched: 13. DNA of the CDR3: TGTGCCATCAGTGAACCCGGACAGGGGGCTAATGGAAGCTATGGCTACACCTTC. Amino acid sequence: CAISEPGQGANGSYGYTF.

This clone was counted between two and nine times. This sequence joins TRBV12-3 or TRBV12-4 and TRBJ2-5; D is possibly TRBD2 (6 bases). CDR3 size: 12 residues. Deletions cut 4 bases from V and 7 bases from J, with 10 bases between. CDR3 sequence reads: CASSSEGRTQYF. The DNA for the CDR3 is TGTGCCAGCAGTTCGGAGGGGCGGACCCAGTACTTC.

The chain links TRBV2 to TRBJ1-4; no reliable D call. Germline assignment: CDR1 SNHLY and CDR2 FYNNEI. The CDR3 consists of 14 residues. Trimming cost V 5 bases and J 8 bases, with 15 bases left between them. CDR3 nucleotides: TGTGCCAGCAGTCCTCTAAGTACTTCGGAAAAACTGTTTTTT. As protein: CASSPLSTSEKLFF.

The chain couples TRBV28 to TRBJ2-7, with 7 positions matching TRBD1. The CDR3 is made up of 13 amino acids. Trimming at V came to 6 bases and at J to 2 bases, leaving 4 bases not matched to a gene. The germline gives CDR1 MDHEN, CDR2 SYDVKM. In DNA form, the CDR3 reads TGTGCCAGCAGACAAACAGGGGCCTACGAGCAGTACTTC. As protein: CASRQTGAYEQYF. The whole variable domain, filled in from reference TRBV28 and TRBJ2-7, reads DVKVTQSSRYLVKRTGEKVFLECVQDMDHENMFWYRQDPGLGLRLIYFSYDVKMKEKGDIPEGYSVSREKKERFSLILESASTNQTSMYLCASRQTGAYEQYFGPGTRLTVT.

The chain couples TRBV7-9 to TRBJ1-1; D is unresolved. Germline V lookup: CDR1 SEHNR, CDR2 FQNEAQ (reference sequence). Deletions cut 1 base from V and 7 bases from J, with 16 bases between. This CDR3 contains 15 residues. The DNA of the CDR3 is TGTGCCAGCAGCTTAGGCACCTCCGTTACGGTTGAAGCTTTCTTT. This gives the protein CASSLGTSVTVEAFF.

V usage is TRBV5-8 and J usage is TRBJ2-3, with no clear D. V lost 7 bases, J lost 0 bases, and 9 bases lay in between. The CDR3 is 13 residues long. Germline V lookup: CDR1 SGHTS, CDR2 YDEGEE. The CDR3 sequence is CASGPGSTDTQYF. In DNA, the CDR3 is TGTGCCAGCGGTCCAGGCAGCACAGATACGCAGTATTTT.

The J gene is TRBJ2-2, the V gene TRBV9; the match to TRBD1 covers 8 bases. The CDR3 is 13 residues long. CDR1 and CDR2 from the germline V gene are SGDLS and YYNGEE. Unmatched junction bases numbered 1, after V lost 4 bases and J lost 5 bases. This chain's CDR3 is CASSWTGTGELFF. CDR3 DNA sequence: TGTGCCAGCAGCTGGACAGGGACCGGGGAGCTGTTTTTT.

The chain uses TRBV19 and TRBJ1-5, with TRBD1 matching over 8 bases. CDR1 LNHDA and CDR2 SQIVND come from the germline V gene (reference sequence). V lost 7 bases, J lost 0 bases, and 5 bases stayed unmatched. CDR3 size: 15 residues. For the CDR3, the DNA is TGTGCCAGTACCAGACAGGGGTCTAGCAATCAGCCCCAGCATTTT. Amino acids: CASTRQGSSNQPQHF.

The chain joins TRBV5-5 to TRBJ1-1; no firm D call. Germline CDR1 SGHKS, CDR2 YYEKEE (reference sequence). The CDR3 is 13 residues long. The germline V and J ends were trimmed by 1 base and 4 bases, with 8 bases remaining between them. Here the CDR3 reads CASSLIAATEAFF. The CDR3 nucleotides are TGTGCCAGCAGCTTGATAGCAGCCACTGAAGCTTTCTTT.

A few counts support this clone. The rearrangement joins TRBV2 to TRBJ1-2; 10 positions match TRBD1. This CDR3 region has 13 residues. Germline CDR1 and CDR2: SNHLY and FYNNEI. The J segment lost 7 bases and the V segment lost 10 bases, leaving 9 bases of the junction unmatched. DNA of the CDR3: TGTGCCATTTATGGGACAGGGGCCTTTGGCTACACCTTC. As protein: CAIYGTGAFGYTF.

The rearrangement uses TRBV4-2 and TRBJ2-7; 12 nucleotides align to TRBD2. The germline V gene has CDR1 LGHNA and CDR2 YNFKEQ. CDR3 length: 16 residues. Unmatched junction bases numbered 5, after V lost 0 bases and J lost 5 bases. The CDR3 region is CASSQDSSGGADEQYF. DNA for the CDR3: TGTGCCAGCAGCCAAGATTCTAGCGGGGGGGCTGACGAGCAGTACTTC.

In DNA, the CDR3 is TGTGCCAGCAGCAACCCCTGGGCGGGGCGGTACGAGCAGTACTTC. It yields the protein CASSNPWAGRYEQYF. The genes are TRBV5-4 and TRBJ2-7; D possibly corresponds to TRBD2 (6 bases). Deletions cut 4 bases from V and 4 bases from J, with 18 bases between. The CDR3 runs 15 residues. CDR1 is SGHNT, CDR2 YYREEE, per germline (reference sequence).

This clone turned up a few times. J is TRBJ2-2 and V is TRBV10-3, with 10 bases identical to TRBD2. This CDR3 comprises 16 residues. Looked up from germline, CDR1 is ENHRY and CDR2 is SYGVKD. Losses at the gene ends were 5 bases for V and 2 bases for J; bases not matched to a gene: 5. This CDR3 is CAISSGTSANTGELFF. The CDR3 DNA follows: TGTGCCATCAGTTCGGGGACTAGCGCTAACACCGGGGAGCTGTTTTTT.

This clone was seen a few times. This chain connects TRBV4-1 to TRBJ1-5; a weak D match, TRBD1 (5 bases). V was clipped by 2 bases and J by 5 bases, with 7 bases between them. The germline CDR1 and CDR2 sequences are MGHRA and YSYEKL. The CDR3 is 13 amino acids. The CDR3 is CASSQQGYQPQHF. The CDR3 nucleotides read TGCGCCAGCAGCCAACAGGGTTATCAGCCCCAGCATTTT.